The 10 T cell receptor beta chains in this list originate from one sample, sequenced in a study of T cells in Graves' hyperthyroidism and ophthalmopathy. Amplified regions were TCR beta CDR3 sequences from RNA transcripts. HTBI primers were employed in a first-round RT-PCR of the TCR CDR3. TCRdb itself ran the multiplex PCR reads through MiXCR, one entry per CDR3 protein. Of roughly 800,000 distinct CDR3 sequences in the sample, approximately 40% were seen once. The sequencing input was blood. The source of these receptors is a man younger than 35 with Graves' hyperthyroidism.

In this sample, this clonotype turned up a few times. The V gene is TRBV7-9, the J gene TRBJ2-7; D tentatively reads TRBD1 or TRBD2 (7 bases each). From germline, CDR1 is SEHNR and CDR2 FQNEAQ (reference sequence). The length of the CDR3 is 13 residues. V dropped 5 bases and J dropped 6 bases, with 14 bases sitting between them. CDR3 residues: CASSRPGGAEQYF. The CDR3 DNA follows: TGTGCCAGCAGCCGCCCAGGGGGGGCCGAGCAGTACTTC.

This clonotype was counted at least ten times. The genes are TRBV7-6 and TRBJ2-6; TRBD1 matches at 8 bases. Germline V lookup: CDR1 SGHVS, CDR2 FNYEAQ. The ends lost 4 bases at V and 0 bases at J; junction bases unmatched: 5. The CDR3 has 17 amino acids. CDR3 nucleotides: TGTGCCAGCAGCTCCGGACAGGGAAACTCTGGGGCCAACGTCCTGACTTTC. Protein product: CASSSGQGNSGANVLTF.

V and J are TRBV3-1 and TRBJ1-6; D gene ambiguous. The CDR3 runs 12 residues. Germline CDR1 and CDR2: LGHDT and YNNKEL (reference sequence). Trimming left V 1 base short and J 15 bases short, with 10 bases between. For the CDR3, the DNA is TGTGCCAGCAGCCAAGCCGATCGGGACCTCCACTTT. The encoded protein is CASSQADRDLHF.

This clonotype was detected only a few times. The chain links TRBV20-1 to TRBJ2-2; D is undetermined. V dropped 6 bases and J dropped 1 base, with 9 bases sitting between them. The CDR3 covers 13 residues. Germline CDR1 reads DFQATT; CDR2 reads SNEGSKA (reference sequence). The DNA of the CDR3 is TGCAGTGCCAACCCTAGGAACACCGGGGAGCTGTTTTTT. Its protein product is CSANPRNTGELFF.

The rearrangement uses TRBV7-3 and TRBJ2-2, with 9 nucleotides matching TRBD2. Germline V gene sequence: CDR1 SGHTA, CDR2 FQGTGA. The CDR3 runs 16 residues. V gave up 5 bases and J gave up 0 bases; unmatched junction bases: 4. CDR3 sequence reads: CASSPRLAANTGELFF. In DNA form, the CDR3 reads TGTGCCAGCAGCCCACGACTAGCGGCGAACACCGGGGAGCTGTTTTTT.

V and J are TRBV7-2 and TRBJ1-2; 9 bases map to TRBD1. Germline CDR1 reads SGHTA; CDR2 reads FQGNSA. The CDR3 consists of 15 residues. V shed 5 bases and J 2 bases; nucleotides not matched to a gene: 6. The CDR3: CASSTGDRDNYGYTF. In DNA form, the CDR3 reads TGTGCCAGCAGCACAGGGGACAGGGACAACTATGGCTACACCTTC.

There are many counts of this clonotype. J is TRBJ2-7 and V is TRBV10-1; the match to TRBD1 covers 8 bases. Germline values: CDR1 WNHNN, CDR2 SYGVQD (reference sequence). CDR3 length: 14 amino acids. Germline trimming cut 8 bases from V and 2 bases from J; bases unmatched to any gene: 8. This CDR3 is CASGGGQGTYEQYF. The DNA for the CDR3 is TGCGCCAGCGGGGGCGGACAGGGAACCTACGAGCAGTACTTC.

This clonotype has ten or more counts. The rearrangement joins TRBV9 to TRBJ1-5; possibly TRBD1 for D (6 bases). Trimming removed 3 bases from V and 6 bases from J, with 13 bases in between. The CDR3 contains 14 residues. Germline V lookup: CDR1 SGDLS, CDR2 YYNGEE. The CDR3 reads CASSGYRDSQPQHF. CDR3 nucleotide sequence: TGTGCCAGCAGCGGGTACAGGGATAGTCAGCCCCAGCATTTT. The variable domain in full, completed from reference TRBV9 and TRBJ1-5, reads DSGVTQTPKHLITATGQRVTLRCSPRSGDLSVYWYQQSLDQGLQFLIQYYNGEERAKGNILERFSAQQFPDLHSELNLSSLELGDSALYFCASSGYRDSQPQHFGDGTRLSIL.

This clonotype was seen repeatedly, ten times or more. The chain recombines TRBV20-1 with TRBJ1-5, with D hard to call. The V end lost 7 bases, the J end lost 2 bases, and 9 bases lay between the germline ends. Germline V gene sequence: CDR1 DFQATT, CDR2 SNEGSKA (reference sequence). The CDR3 has 12 residues. The CDR3 here is CSGVQGNQPQHF. CDR3 nucleotide sequence: TGCAGTGGGGTGCAGGGCAATCAGCCCCAGCATTTT.

The table lists this clonotype with many counts. The chain uses TRBV29-1 and TRBJ2-5, with 8 bases fitting TRBD2. Germline values: CDR1 SQVTM, CDR2 ANQGSEA. This CDR3 has 11 amino acids. Trimming removed 5 bases from V and 5 bases from J; junction bases left unmatched: 1. CDR3 nucleotide sequence: TGCAGCGTTCCTAGCGGGGAGACCCAGTACTTC. Protein sequence: CSVPSGETQYF.